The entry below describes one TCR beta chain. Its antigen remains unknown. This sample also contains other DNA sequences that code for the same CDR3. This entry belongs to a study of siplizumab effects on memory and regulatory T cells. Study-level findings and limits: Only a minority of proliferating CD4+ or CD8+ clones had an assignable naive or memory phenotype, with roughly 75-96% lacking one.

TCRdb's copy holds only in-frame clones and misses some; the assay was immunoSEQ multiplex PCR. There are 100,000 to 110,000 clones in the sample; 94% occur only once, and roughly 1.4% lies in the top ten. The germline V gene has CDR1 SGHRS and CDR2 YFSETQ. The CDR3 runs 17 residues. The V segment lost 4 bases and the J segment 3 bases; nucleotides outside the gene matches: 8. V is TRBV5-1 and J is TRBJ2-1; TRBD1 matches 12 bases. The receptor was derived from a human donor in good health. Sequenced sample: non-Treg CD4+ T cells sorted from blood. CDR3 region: CASSGGDRGLDYNEQFF. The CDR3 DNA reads TGCGCCAGCAGCGGCGGGGACAGGGGGCTCGACTACAATGAGCAGTTCTTC.